This paragraph covers one T cell receptor (beta chain) sequence. This sample was included in a study of blood T cell repertoires in COVID-19. Study as a whole: Researchers got acute and convalescent COVID-19 samples from the United States, Italy and Spain.

Generated by immunoSEQ multiplex PCR, the TCRdb table keeps only in-frame clones and is missing some. The sample consists of under 250,000 clones, around 84% of them appearing once. The CDR3 loop spans 10 amino acids. Specimen: PBMCs or T cells enriched from blood (not recorded which). This chain connects TRBV12-2 to TRBJ1-2. TRBV12-2 is termed a pseudogene. The TCR originated in a man aged 25 to 40 with acute COVID-19. CDR3 amino acids: CASRQGRGAF. CDR3 bases: TGTGCAAGTCGCCAGGGACGGGGGGCCTTC.